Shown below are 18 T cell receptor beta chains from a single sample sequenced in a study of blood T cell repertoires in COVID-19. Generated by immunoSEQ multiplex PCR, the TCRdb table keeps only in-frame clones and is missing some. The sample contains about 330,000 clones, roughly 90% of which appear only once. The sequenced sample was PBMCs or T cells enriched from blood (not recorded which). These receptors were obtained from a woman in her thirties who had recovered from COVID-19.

DNA for the CDR3: TGTGCCAGCACAGTTGTGAGGGCTAATGAAAAACTGTTTTTT. Translation: CASTVVRANEKLFF. The rearrangement joins TRBV11-3 to TRBJ1-4; D is uncertain. Trimming cost V 7 bases and J 3 bases, with 12 bases left between them. This CDR3 region has 14 residues. Germline loops: CDR1 SGHNT, CDR2 YENEEA.

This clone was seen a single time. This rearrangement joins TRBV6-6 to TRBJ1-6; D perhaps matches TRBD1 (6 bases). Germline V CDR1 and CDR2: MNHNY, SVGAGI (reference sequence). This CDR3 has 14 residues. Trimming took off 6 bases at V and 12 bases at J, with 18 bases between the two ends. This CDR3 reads CASRPQGRELPLHF. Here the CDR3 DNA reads TGTGCCAGCAGGCCGCAGGGGAGGGAGTTACCCCTCCACTTT.

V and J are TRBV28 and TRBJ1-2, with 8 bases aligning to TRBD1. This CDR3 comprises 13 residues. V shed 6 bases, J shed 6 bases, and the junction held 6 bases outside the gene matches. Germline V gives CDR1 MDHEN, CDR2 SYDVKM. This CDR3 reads CASRTGDFDGYTF. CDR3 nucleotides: TGTGCCAGCAGGACAGGGGACTTTGATGGCTACACCTTC.

This CDR3 is CASTAGDWNEQFF. CDR3 bases: TGTGCCAGCACTGCGGGAGATTGGAATGAGCAGTTCTTC. The chain couples TRBV28 to TRBJ2-1, with 7 bases identical to TRBD2. The junction had 7 bases not matched to a gene; V was cut back by 7 bases and J by 7 bases. The CDR3 has 13 residues. Germline-derived CDR1 and CDR2 are MDHEN and SYDVKM.

Written as DNA, the CDR3 is TGTGCCAGCAGCCCGGCAGCCCCTAGCGGGAGGGCCAATGAGCAGTTCTTC. This sequence encodes CASSPAAPSGRANEQFF. The rearrangement uses TRBV5-4 and TRBJ2-1; 12 bases align to TRBD2. J gave up 6 bases and V 4 bases, and 11 bases lay outside the gene matches. Germline V gene lookup returns CDR1 SGHNT and CDR2 YYREEE (reference sequence). The CDR3 length is 17 residues.

The CDR3 region is CASSPTGTGIYEQFF. CDR3 sequence (DNA): TGTGCCAGCTCACCCACCGGGACAGGAATCTATGAGCAGTTCTTC. The gene calls are TRBV18 and TRBJ2-1, with 8 bases identical to TRBD1. The CDR3 is 15 residues long. Per germline, CDR1 KGHSH and CDR2 LQKENI. The V gene end was trimmed by 3 bases and the J gene end by 8 bases; junction bases not matched to a gene: 9.

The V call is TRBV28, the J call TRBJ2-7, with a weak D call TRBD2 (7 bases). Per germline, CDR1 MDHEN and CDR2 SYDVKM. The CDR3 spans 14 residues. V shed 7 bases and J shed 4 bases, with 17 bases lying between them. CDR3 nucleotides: TGTGCCAGCAACGGTATTGGGGGGGCATACGAGCAGTACTTC. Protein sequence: CASNGIGGAYEQYF.

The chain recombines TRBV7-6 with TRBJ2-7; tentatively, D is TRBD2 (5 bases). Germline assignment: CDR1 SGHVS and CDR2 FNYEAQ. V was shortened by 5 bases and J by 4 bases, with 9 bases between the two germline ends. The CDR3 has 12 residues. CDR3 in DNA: TGTGCCAGCAGCCAGGCGGGTTACGAGCAGTACTTC. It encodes CASSQAGYEQYF.

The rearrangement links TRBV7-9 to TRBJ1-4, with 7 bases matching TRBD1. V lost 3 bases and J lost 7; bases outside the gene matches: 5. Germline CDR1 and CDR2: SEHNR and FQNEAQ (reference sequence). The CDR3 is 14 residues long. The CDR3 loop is CASSFTRDSEKLFF. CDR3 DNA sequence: TGTGCCAGCAGCTTTACCAGGGACAGTGAAAAACTGTTTTTT.

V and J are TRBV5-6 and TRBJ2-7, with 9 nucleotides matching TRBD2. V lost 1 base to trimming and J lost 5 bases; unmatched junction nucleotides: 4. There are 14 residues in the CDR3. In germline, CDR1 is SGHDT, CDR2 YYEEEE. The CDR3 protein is CASSLLAGVDEQYF. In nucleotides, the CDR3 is TGTGCCAGCAGCTTGTTAGCGGGAGTCGACGAGCAGTACTTC.

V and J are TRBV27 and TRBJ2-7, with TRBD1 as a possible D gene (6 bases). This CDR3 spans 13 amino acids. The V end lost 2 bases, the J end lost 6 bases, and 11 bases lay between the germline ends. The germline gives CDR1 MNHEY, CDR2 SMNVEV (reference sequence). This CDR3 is CASSLARGGEQYF. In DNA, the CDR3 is TGTGCCAGCAGTTTAGCTAGAGGGGGCGAGCAGTACTTC.

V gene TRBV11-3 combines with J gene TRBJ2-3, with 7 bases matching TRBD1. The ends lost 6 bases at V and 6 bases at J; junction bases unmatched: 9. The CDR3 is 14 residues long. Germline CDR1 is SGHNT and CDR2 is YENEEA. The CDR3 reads CASSPQGVSDTQYF. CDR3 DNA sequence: TGTGCCAGCAGTCCTCAGGGGGTATCGGATACGCAGTATTTT.

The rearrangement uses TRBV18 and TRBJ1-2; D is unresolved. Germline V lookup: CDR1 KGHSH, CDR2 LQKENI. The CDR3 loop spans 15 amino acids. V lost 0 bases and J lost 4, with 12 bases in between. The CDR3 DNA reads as TGTGCCAGCTCACCACCGGGAGGCCTTACCTATGGCTACACCTTC. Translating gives CASSPPGGLTYGYTF.

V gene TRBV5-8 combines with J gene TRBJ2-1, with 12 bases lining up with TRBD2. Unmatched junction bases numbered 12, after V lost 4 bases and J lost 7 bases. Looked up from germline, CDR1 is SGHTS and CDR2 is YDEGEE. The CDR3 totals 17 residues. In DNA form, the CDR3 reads TGTGCCAGCAGCCTTACTTTACTAGCGGGAGGATCTAATGAGCAGTTCTTC. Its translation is CASSLTLLAGGSNEQFF. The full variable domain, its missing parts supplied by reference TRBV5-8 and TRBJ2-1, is EAGVTQSPTHLIKTRGQQATLRCSPISGHTSVYWYQQALGLGLQFLLWYDEGEERNRGNFPPRFSGRQFPNYSSELNVNALELEDSALYLCASSLTLLAGGSNEQFFGPGTRLTVL.

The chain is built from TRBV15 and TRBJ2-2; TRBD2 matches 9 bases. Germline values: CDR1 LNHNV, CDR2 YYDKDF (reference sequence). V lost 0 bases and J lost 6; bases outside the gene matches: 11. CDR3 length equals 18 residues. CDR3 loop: CATSRDMASGTSAGELFF. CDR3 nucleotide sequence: TGTGCCACCAGCAGAGATATGGCTAGCGGGACGTCAGCCGGGGAGCTGTTTTTT.

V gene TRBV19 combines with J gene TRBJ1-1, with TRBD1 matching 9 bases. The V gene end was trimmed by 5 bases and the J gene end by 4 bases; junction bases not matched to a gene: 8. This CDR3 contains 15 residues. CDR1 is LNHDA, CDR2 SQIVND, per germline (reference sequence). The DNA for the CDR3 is TGTGCCAGTAGTCTCACAGGGGGCGTGGGCACTGAAGCTTTCTTT. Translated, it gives CASSLTGGVGTEAFF.

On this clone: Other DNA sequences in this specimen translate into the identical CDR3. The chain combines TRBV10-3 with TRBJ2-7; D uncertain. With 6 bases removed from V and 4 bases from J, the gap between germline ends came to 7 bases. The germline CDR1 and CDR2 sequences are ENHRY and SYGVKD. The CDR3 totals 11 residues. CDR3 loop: CAISAGYEQYF. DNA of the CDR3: TGTGCCATCAGCGCAGGTTACGAGCAGTACTTC.

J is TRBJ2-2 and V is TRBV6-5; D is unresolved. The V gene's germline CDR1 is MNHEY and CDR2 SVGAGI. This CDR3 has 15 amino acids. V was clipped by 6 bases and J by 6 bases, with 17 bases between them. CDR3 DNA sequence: TGTGCCAGCAGCACGTTCGTGGGCGCAGCCGGGGAGCTGTTTTTT. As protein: CASSTFVGAAGELFF.